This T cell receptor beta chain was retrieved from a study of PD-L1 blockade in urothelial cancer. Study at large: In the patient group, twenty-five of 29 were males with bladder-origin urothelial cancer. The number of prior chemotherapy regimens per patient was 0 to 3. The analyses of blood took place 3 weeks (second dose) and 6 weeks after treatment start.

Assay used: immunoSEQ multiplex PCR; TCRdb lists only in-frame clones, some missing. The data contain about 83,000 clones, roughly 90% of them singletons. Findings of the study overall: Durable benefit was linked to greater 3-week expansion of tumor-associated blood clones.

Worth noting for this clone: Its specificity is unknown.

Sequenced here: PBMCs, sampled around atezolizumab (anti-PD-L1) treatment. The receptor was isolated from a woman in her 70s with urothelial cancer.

CDR3 DNA: TGTGCCTGGAGCGAGGCGACTAGCGGGGGGCCGAGCTCCTACAATGAGCAGTTCTTC. Its protein product is CAWSEATSGGPSSYNEQFF. The V gene is TRBV30, the J gene TRBJ2-1; 13 bases are a match to TRBD2. Germline V gives CDR1 GTSNPN, CDR2 SVGIG (reference sequence). The CDR3 covers 19 residues. The V and J ends lost 3 bases and 0 bases, in that order; junction bases with no gene match: 11.